This T cell receptor (beta chain) was identified during a study of CXCR3-negative and CXCR3-positive naive CD8 T cells. UMI labels and 5' RACE were used to prepare the TRB cDNA libraries. TCRdb reprocessed the 5' RACE reads and keeps a single row for each CDR3 protein, giving no DNA. Its clone listing holds 70,000 to 100,000 distinct CDR3 sequences. As for this clonotype: The antigen remains undetermined.

CDR1 and CDR2 (germline): LNHNV, YYDKDF (reference sequence). There are 17 residues in the CDR3. Study results and limitations: Similarly elevated diversity marked both naive subsets, with memory CD8+ cells showing far lower diversity. After cryopreservation, CXCR3 expression dropped partially; most assays used fresh PBMCs.

Sequenced material: naive CXCR3- CD8+ T cells from blood. As for subset: CD45RO-CCR7+CD27+CD95- naive CD8+ T cells lacking CXCR3 (TNR3-). The chain couples TRBV15 to TRBJ1-5; TCRdb names TRBD1, which stays unverified in the absence of DNA. This TCR came from a human donor in good health. Some clones in this sample may be carry-over from other donors' samples. This chain's CDR3 is CATSRARPGEGNQPQHF.